Below, 14 T cell receptor beta chains from the same sample are listed, as sequenced in a study of cytomegalovirus exposure and HLA in healthy donors. 13 Jbeta primers and 60 Vbeta primers were used for the PCR. Profiled with immunoSEQ multiplex PCR; TCRdb holds only in-frame clones, not every one. This sample carries roughly 150,000 clones, 80% of them seen once, and the ten largest clones take over 2%. The sequencing sample was made of PBMCs. These receptors all stem from a young man in good health and CMV-seronegative.

This clone was seen a single time. V usage is TRBV5-1 and J usage is TRBJ2-7; 12 bases fit TRBD1. Germline lookup yields CDR1 SGHRS and CDR2 YFSETQ. The ends lost 4 bases at V and 7 bases at J; junction bases unmatched: 9. This CDR3 contains 15 residues. Here the CDR3 DNA reads TGCGCCAGCAGCCGAACCGGGACAGGGGGCGTGGAGCAGTACTTC. This codes for CASSRTGTGGVEQYF.

This chain joins TRBV14 and TRBJ2-2; D gene uncertain. The length of the CDR3 is 14 residues. Germline CDR1 is SGHDN and CDR2 is FVKESK. V was clipped by 1 base and J by 1 base, with 4 bases between them. CDR3 region: CASSQGVNTGELFF. CDR3 DNA: TGTGCCAGCAGCCAAGGAGTGAACACCGGGGAGCTGTTTTTT.

The chain is built from TRBV6-1 and TRBJ1-5; tentative D call: TRBD1 (5 bases). Germline V gene data show CDR1 as MNHNS and CDR2 as SASEGT. This CDR3 contains 18 residues. Trimming removed 0 bases from V and 0 bases from J, with 15 bases in between. Written as DNA, the CDR3 is TGTGCCAGCAGTGAAGCTAGGGCAGGGCCTTATAGCAATCAGCCCCAGCATTTT. Encoded protein: CASSEARAGPYSNQPQHF.

DNA for the CDR3: TGTGCCAGCGGCCCCGGACAGGGGGCGGAAAATGAGCAGTTCTTC. Protein product: CASGPGQGAENEQFF. This chain uses TRBV28 with TRBJ2-1; the match to TRBD1 covers 11 bases. The CDR3 loop spans 15 amino acids. Losses at the gene ends were 8 bases for V and 7 bases for J; bases not matched to a gene: 10. The germline V gene has CDR1 MDHEN and CDR2 SYDVKM.

This chain links TRBV30 with TRBJ2-7; 13 positions agree with TRBD2. V shed 2 bases, J shed 3 bases, and the junction held 4 bases outside the gene matches. The germline CDR1 and CDR2 sequences are GTSNPN and SVGIG (reference sequence). This CDR3 has 15 amino acids. CDR3 sequence: CAWSYGLAGVYEQYF. The CDR3 region has the DNA TGTGCCTGGAGTTACGGACTAGCGGGAGTCTACGAGCAGTACTTC.

V usage is TRBV6-6 and J usage is TRBJ2-7; 9 positions agree with TRBD2. After removal of 8 bases from V and 0 bases from J, the junction contained 5 bases not matched to a gene. The CDR3 covers 14 residues. Germline CDR1 and CDR2: MNHNY and SVGAGI (reference sequence). CDR3 DNA: TGTGCCAGCGGTAGACTAGCGGTCTCCTACGAGCAGTACTTC. Protein product: CASGRLAVSYEQYF.

The V and J genes are TRBV4-2 and TRBJ1-1, with 8 nucleotides matching TRBD1. Germline trimming cut 0 bases from V and 0 bases from J; bases unmatched to any gene: 6. The CDR3 runs 17 residues. Germline V lookup: CDR1 LGHNA, CDR2 YNFKEQ. The CDR3 sequence: CASSQETGTGMNTEAFF. The CDR3 DNA reads as TGTGCCAGCAGCCAAGAAACCGGGACAGGCATGAACACTGAAGCTTTCTTT.

The chain uses TRBV6-4 and TRBJ1-2, with TRBD1 identical over 12 bases. The germline V gene encodes CDR1 MRHNA and CDR2 SNTAGT. J lost 7 bases, V lost 2 bases, and 8 bases had no gene match. The CDR3 runs to 16 residues. The CDR3 protein is CASSDIYKGQGAGYTF. Here the CDR3 DNA reads TGTGCCAGCAGTGACATATATAAGGGACAGGGGGCTGGCTACACCTTC.

In this sample, this clone turned up a few times. This CDR3 reads CASSFRTSGRSEQYF. As DNA, the CDR3 is TGTGCCAGCAGTTTCCGGACTAGCGGGAGGTCCGAGCAGTACTTC. The rearrangement links TRBV27 to TRBJ2-7; TRBD2 agrees at 14 bases. V shed 3 bases and J 6 bases; nucleotides not matched to a gene: 4. Germline CDR1 MNHEY, CDR2 SMNVEV (reference sequence). The CDR3 loop spans 15 amino acids.

V usage is TRBV7-8 and J usage is TRBJ1-1, with D perhaps TRBD1 (6 bases). Deletions cut 1 base from V and 7 bases from J, with 22 bases between. Per the germline V gene, CDR1 is SGHVS and CDR2 is FQNEAQ. The CDR3 contains 17 residues. CDR3 coding DNA: TGTGCCAGCAGCTTAGGGTGGGGGGGGCTGGGAGGCGGTGAAGCTTTCTTT. It is translated as CASSLGWGGLGGGEAFF.

The genes are TRBV7-9 and TRBJ1-5, with a weak D call TRBD1 (6 bases). Germline CDR1 is SEHNR and CDR2 is FQNEAQ (reference sequence). This CDR3 is built from 15 residues. V was cut by 4 bases and J by 6 bases, with 16 bases left in between. The CDR3 reads CASSSGPGAAQPQHF. The DNA for the CDR3 is TGTGCCAGCAGCTCGGGGCCAGGGGCTGCTCAGCCCCAGCATTTT.

This clone occurred a few times. V and J are TRBV6-1 and TRBJ2-7, with 11 positions matching TRBD2. Germline V lookup: CDR1 MNHNS, CDR2 SASEGT. This CDR3 is 14 amino acids long. Unmatched junction bases numbered 7, after V lost 8 bases and J lost 4 bases. DNA of the CDR3: TGTGCCAGCTCGAAGACTAGCGGGACGTACGAGCAGTACTTC. Protein product: CASSKTSGTYEQYF.

The CDR3 spells CASSGTGGSSGNTIYF. CDR3 DNA sequence: TGTGCCAGCAGTGGGACAGGGGGTTCCTCTGGAAACACCATATATTTT. V and J are TRBV2 and TRBJ1-3, with 10 bases that match TRBD1. V trimming: 4 bases; J trimming: 0 bases; junction bases outside the gene matches: 3. The CDR3 loop spans 16 amino acids. The V gene's germline CDR1 is SNHLY and CDR2 FYNNEI.

This clone appeared once. The V gene is TRBV6-5, the J gene TRBJ1-2; 8 bases align to TRBD1. Germline CDR1 and CDR2: MNHEY and SVGAGI. V shed 0 bases, J shed 11 bases, and the junction held 8 bases outside the gene matches. The CDR3 is 14 residues long. The CDR3 sequence: CASSYSRRQGTYTF. The CDR3 nucleotides read TGTGCCAGCAGTTACTCGAGGAGACAGGGGACGTACACCTTC.